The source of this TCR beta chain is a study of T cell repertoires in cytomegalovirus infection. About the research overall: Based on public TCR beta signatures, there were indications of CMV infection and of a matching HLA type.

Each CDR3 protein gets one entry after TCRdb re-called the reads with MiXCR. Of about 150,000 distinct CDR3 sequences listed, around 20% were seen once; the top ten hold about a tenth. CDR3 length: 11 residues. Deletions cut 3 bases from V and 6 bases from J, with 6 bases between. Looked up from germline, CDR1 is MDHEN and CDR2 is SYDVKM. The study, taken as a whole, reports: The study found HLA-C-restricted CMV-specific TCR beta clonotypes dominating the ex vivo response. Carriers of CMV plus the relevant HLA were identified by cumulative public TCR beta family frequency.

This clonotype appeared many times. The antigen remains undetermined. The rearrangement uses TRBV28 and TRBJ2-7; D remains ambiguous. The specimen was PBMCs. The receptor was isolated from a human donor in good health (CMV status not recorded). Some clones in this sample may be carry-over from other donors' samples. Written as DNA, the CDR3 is TGTGCCAGCAGTTTTATCGGCGAGCAGTACTTC. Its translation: CASSFIGEQYF. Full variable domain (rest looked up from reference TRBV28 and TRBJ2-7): DVKVTQSSRYLVKRTGEKVFLECVQDMDHENMFWYRQDPGLGLRLIYFSYDVKMKEKGDIPEGYSVSREKKERFSLILESASTNQTSMYLCASSFIGEQYFGPGTRLTVT.